One sample yielded the 4 T cell receptor beta chains listed below, sequenced in a study of tumor-infiltrating lymphocytes in oesophageal squamous cell carcinoma. TCRdb itself ran the PCR reads through MiXCR, one entry per CDR3 protein. This sample carries about 15,000 distinct CDR3 sequences, approximately 54% of them seen once, and the ten largest clones take approximately 35%. Input material: esophageal tumor tissue. The receptors here all came from a female donor with esophageal squamous cell carcinoma.

This chain uses TRBV7-4 with TRBJ2-7; tentatively, D is TRBD2 (6 bases). The J call may be mistaken, given a closer DNA end match to TRBJ2-5. The CDR3 length is 16 residues. CDR1 SGHVT and CDR2 SQSDAQ come from the germline V gene. CDR3 sequence: CASSLAGTGGQETQYF. DNA for the CDR3: TGTGCCAGCAGCTTAGCCGGGACTGGCGGCCAAGAGACCCAGTACTTC.

The sample holds one count of this clonotype. The chain recombines TRBV6-6 with TRBJ2-2, with 9 bases matching TRBD2. Trimming removed 1 base from V and 3 bases from J; junction bases left unmatched: 9. CDR3 size: 18 residues. CDR1 is MNHNY and CDR2 is SVGAGI in the germline V gene (reference sequence). The CDR3 DNA sequence: TGTGCCAGCAGTTACTTCTCGGGGAGACTAGCGGACACCGGGGAGCTGTTTTTT. It yields the protein CASSYFSGRLADTGELFF.

The rearrangement uses TRBV11-2 and TRBJ2-7; unclear D gene. This CDR3 comprises 15 residues. V gave up 5 bases and J gave up 2 bases, with 16 bases separating them. Germline V gene sequence: CDR1 SGHAT, CDR2 FQNNGV. The CDR3 DNA is TGTGCCAGCAGCCCCGGACCGGGCACCACCTACGAGCAGTACTTC. This encodes CASSPGPGTTYEQYF.

This clonotype was detected ten times or more. The chain employs TRBV7-6 and TRBJ2-1; 7 bases align to TRBD1. The germline gives CDR1 SGHVS, CDR2 FNYEAQ. Losses at the gene ends were 3 bases for V and 5 bases for J; bases not matched to a gene: 1. This CDR3 region has 13 residues. This CDR3 is CASSFDRDNEQFF. CDR3 coding DNA: TGTGCCAGCAGCTTCGACAGGGACAATGAGCAGTTCTTC. The whole variable domain, remainder taken from reference TRBV7-6 and TRBJ2-1, is GAGVSQSPRYKVTKRGQDVALRCDPISGHVSLYWYRQALGQGPEFLTYFNYEAQQDKSGLPNDRFSAERPEGSISTLTIQRTEQRDSAMYRCASSFDRDNEQFFGPGTRLTVL.